This TCR beta chain was profiled in a study of OX40 agonist ivuxolimab in advanced cancers. At the level of the study: The study gave patients intravenous ivuxolimab at 0.01 to 10 mg/kg every 2 weeks. Eligibility admitted prior anti-PD-1, anti-PD-L1 or anti-CTLA-4 therapy; about 42% had some. Of the patients, three showed partial responses, one with hepatocellular carcinoma and two with cutaneous melanoma.

Data came from immunoSEQ multiplex PCR; TCRdb stores just in-frame clones and leaves some out. The sample records under 65,000 clones, approximately 90% being singletons. Germline values: CDR1 MNHEY, CDR2 SMNVEV (reference sequence). V dropped 2 bases and J dropped 7; count of bases not matched to a gene: 8. The CDR3 has 15 residues. The study sampled blood at baseline, cycle 4 day 1, and cycle 7 day 1. The sample in question was CD4+ or CD8+ T cells sorted from blood, obtained in a trial of the OX40 agonist ivuxolimab. The source is an adult with an advanced solid tumor such as melanoma, head and neck, liver or kidney cancer. The chain employs TRBV27 and TRBJ2-1; 7 bases match TRBD2. The CDR3 DNA reads as TGTGCCAGCAGTTTAATGGGGACTAATTCGAATGAGCAGTTCTTC. Translating it yields CASSLMGTNSNEQFF.